The T cell receptor (beta chain) described here comes from a study of blood T cell repertoires in COVID-19. Study background: Spain, Italy and the United States supplied samples that represented acute and convalescent COVID-19. T cells, B-cell-depleted T cells, or PBMCs provided the cDNA or gDNA that served as material.

Authors' methods: Reference gene primers were amplified, and this amplification served to estimate nucleated cell counts. Profiled with immunoSEQ multiplex PCR; TCRdb holds only in-frame clones, not every one. V, J and clone size were drawn from that table, and D and trimming were deduced from the DNA. Of just under 150,000 clones listed, approximately 88% were seen once; the top ten hold 0.75% to 0.95%. The V end lost 0 bases, the J end lost 0 bases, and 11 bases lay between the germline ends. Germline CDR1 SGDLS, CDR2 YYNGEE. The CDR3 is made up of 16 amino acids. The origin of this receptor is a woman between 45 and 65 years old with acute or convalescent COVID-19. The material sequenced was peripheral blood. The V call is TRBV9, the J call TRBJ2-3; D remains unclear. Written as DNA, the CDR3 is TGTGCCAGCAGCGTAGAGGCGTGGGCCAGCACAGATACGCAGTATTTT. Translating it yields CASSVEAWASTDTQYF.